The 30 T cell receptor beta chains reported below all come from one sample, sequenced in a study of identical twins. Each CDR3 protein gets one entry after TCRdb re-called the 5' RACE reads with MiXCR. The sample lists about 730,000 distinct CDR3 sequences, roughly 20% occurring once. The data also belong to a second study, concerning T cells expressing NK-cell markers.

The source material was PBMCs. These receptors were taken from a woman under 30 in good health.

This clonotype occurred a few times. This chain links TRBV5-1 with TRBJ2-1, with D possibly being TRBD2 (5 bases). V lost 3 bases and J 4 bases, leaving 14 bases between the germline ends. This CDR3 has 15 residues. Germline loops: CDR1 SGHRS, CDR2 YFSETQ. The CDR3 reads CASSSDTGDYNEQFF. CDR3 sequence (DNA): TGCGCCAGCAGCTCCGATACCGGGGATTACAATGAGCAGTTCTTC.

This clonotype occurred a few times. The gene calls are TRBV12-3 or TRBV12-4 and TRBJ2-7, with D possibly being TRBD1 (5 bases). V was trimmed by 2 bases and J by 3 bases, leaving 8 bases between them. The CDR3 extends over 13 amino acids. The CDR3 DNA sequence: TGTGCCAGCAGTTTACTGGGGCACTACGAGCAGTACTTC. It is translated as CASSLLGHYEQYF.

This clonotype has a count of ten or more. The CDR3 is CASSYGGRNTEAFF. Here the CDR3 DNA reads TGTGCCAGCAGTTACGGGGGCAGGAACACTGAAGCTTTCTTT. The chain carries TRBV6-5 and TRBJ1-1, with a possible D match to TRBD1 (6 bases). The CDR3 totals 14 residues. Looked up from germline, CDR1 is MNHEY and CDR2 is SVGAGI. The V and J ends lost 2 bases and 1 base respectively, with 8 bases between them.

This clonotype was seen a few times. The CDR3 sequence is CASSIPGQGRTEQFF. Here the CDR3 DNA reads TGCGCCAGCAGTATTCCGGGACAGGGACGCACTGAGCAGTTCTTC. The rearrangement uses TRBV10-1 and TRBJ2-1, with 9 bases fitting TRBD1. V dropped 5 bases and J dropped 9; count of bases not matched to a gene: 11. Germline V gene sequence: CDR1 WNHNN, CDR2 SYGVQD (reference sequence). The length of the CDR3 is 15 residues.

The chain has TRBV20-1 and TRBJ1-6; TRBD1 aligns across 11 bases. Germline lookup yields CDR1 DFQATT and CDR2 SNEGSKA (reference sequence). The CDR3 extends over 15 amino acids. J gave up 3 bases and V 3 bases, and 1 base lay outside the gene matches. CDR3 DNA: TGCAGTGCTAGGGGGACAGGGGGCTATAATTCACCCCTCCACTTT. Translated: CSARGTGGYNSPLHF.

CDR3 region: CASTPRWDTQYF. The CDR3 nucleotides are TGTGCCAGCACCCCCAGGTGGGATACGCAGTATTTT. The chain has TRBV7-8 and TRBJ2-3; no reliable D call. Trimming left V 7 bases short and J 6 bases short, with 11 bases between. Germline CDR1 and CDR2: SGHVS and FQNEAQ. CDR3 length equals 12 residues.

Concerning this clonotype itself: A much larger clone sits a single nucleotide away, making a read error possible. The rearrangement joins TRBV20-1 to TRBJ2-3; D unresolved. The CDR3 length is 14 residues. Per germline, CDR1 DFQATT and CDR2 SNEGSKA (reference sequence). V lost 1 base, J lost 8 bases, and 16 bases lay in between. CDR3 bases: TGCAGTGCTAGAGTAGGCTTTTCGGTAGGTACGCAGTATTTT. Translated, it gives CSARVGFSVGTQYF.

This clonotype came up a few times. This rearrangement joins TRBV5-1 to TRBJ2-7, with TRBD2 matching over 10 bases. The V gene end was trimmed by 4 bases and the J gene end by 5 bases; junction bases not matched to a gene: 3. Germline lookup yields CDR1 SGHRS and CDR2 YFSETQ. CDR3 length equals 13 residues. The CDR3 here is CASSALAGDEQYF. DNA of the CDR3: TGCGCCAGCAGCGCGCTAGCGGGGGACGAGCAGTACTTC.

This clonotype has just a few counts. This sequence joins TRBV5-1 and TRBJ2-7, with D unclear. The ends were cut back, 4 bases at V and 2 bases at J, with 13 bases in the middle. CDR1 is SGHRS, CDR2 YFSETQ, per germline. This CDR3 comprises 14 residues. CDR3 in DNA: TGCGCCAGCAGCCCCCGGACGGATGCCTACGAGCAGTACTTC. This gives the protein CASSPRTDAYEQYF.

The gene calls are TRBV6-2 or TRBV6-3 and TRBJ2-1; TRBD1 aligns across 11 bases. The CDR3 is 13 residues long. In germline, CDR1 is MNHEY, CDR2 SVGEGT. The V and J ends lost 2 bases and 14 bases, in that order; junction bases with no gene match: 5. The CDR3 is CASSYGGQGDEFF. CDR3 bases: TGTGCCAGCAGTTACGGGGGACAGGGGGATGAGTTCTTC.

The table lists this clonotype with many counts. V gene TRBV2 combines with J gene TRBJ1-3; the D is unclear. This CDR3 spans 12 amino acids. From germline, CDR1 is SNHLY and CDR2 FYNNEI. Trimming stripped 7 bases from V and 4 bases from J, with 8 bases between. This chain's CDR3 is CASTGYGNTIYF. CDR3 nucleotides: TGTGCCAGCACGGGATACGGAAACACCATATATTTT.

The chain links TRBV20-1 to TRBJ2-6, with TRBD1 as a possible D gene (5 bases). Germline V CDR1 and CDR2: DFQATT, SNEGSKA (reference sequence). Trimming stripped 5 bases from V and 0 bases from J, with 5 bases between. The CDR3 contains 13 residues. CDR3 region: CSAGHSGANVLTF. CDR3 coding DNA: TGCAGTGCTGGACACTCTGGGGCCAACGTCCTGACTTTC.

The chain uses TRBV20-1 and TRBJ1-2; no definite D call. The CDR3 has 11 amino acids. V lost 6 bases and J 8 bases, leaving 13 bases between the germline ends. The germline V gene encodes CDR1 DFQATT and CDR2 SNEGSKA (reference sequence). CDR3 sequence: CSAIDWGGYTF. CDR3 nucleotide sequence: TGCAGTGCCATAGACTGGGGAGGCTACACCTTC.

This clonotype was detected many times. V is TRBV6-1 and J is TRBJ1-6; D ambiguous. Trimming shortened V by 4 bases and J by 7 bases, and 8 bases separated the two germline ends. The germline CDR1 and CDR2 sequences are MNHNS and SASEGT. The CDR3 is 13 residues long. The CDR3 loop is CASSGTVNSPLHF. CDR3 coding DNA: TGTGCCAGCAGTGGGACGGTGAATTCACCCCTCCACTTT.

The V call is TRBV6-5, the J call TRBJ2-7; perhaps D is TRBD1 or TRBD2 (6 bases each). CDR3 length: 17 residues. Germline V gene data show CDR1 as MNHEY and CDR2 as SVGAGI. V was pared by 2 bases and J by 5 bases, with 22 bases between. The CDR3 loop is CASSYRAGWGANHEQYF. For the CDR3, the DNA is TGTGCCAGCAGTTACAGGGCCGGTTGGGGGGCCAACCACGAGCAGTACTTC.

This clonotype has a handful of counts. The chain couples TRBV29-1 to TRBJ1-1; 7 bases agree with TRBD1. From germline, CDR1 is SQVTM and CDR2 ANQGSEA. J lost 10 bases, V lost 7 bases, and 9 bases had no gene match. This CDR3 has 11 amino acids. DNA of the CDR3: TGCAGCGCTGAGGGGACAGTTTCAGCTTTCTTT. Translating it yields CSAEGTVSAFF.

The chain recombines TRBV4-3 with TRBJ2-3, with D possibly matching TRBD1 (5 bases). The CDR3 contains 13 residues. CDR1 is LGHNA and CDR2 is YSLEER in the germline V gene. V lost 0 bases and J 8 bases, leaving 9 bases between the germline ends. CDR3 residues: CASSQDKRGTQYF. The CDR3 coding sequence is TGCGCCAGCAGCCAAGATAAAAGGGGTACGCAGTATTTT.

Remarks on this clonotype: A read error may be the cause here, since a much bigger clone is one base away. The rearrangement joins TRBV5-1 to TRBJ2-2; no reliable D call. V was trimmed by 2 bases and J by 6 bases, leaving 14 bases between them. The CDR3 has 15 amino acids. The germline CDR1 and CDR2 sequences are SGHRS and YFSETQ. The CDR3 reads CASSFSEYSAGELFF. CDR3 coding DNA: TGCGCCAGCAGCTTTTCAGAGTATTCGGCCGGGGAGCTGTTTTTT.

This clonotype was seen ten or more times. In DNA, the CDR3 is TGTGCCAGCAGTCGATCCCATAATTCACCCCTCCACTTT. Protein sequence: CASSRSHNSPLHF. The rearrangement uses TRBV6-1 and TRBJ1-6; D gene ambiguous. The germline V gene has CDR1 MNHNS and CDR2 SASEGT. The CDR3 is 13 residues long. V was shortened by 5 bases and J by 5 bases, with 7 bases between the two germline ends.

This clonotype has more than one count but fewer than ten. The CDR3 spells CASSPVAGGRNEQYF. In DNA form, the CDR3 reads TGTGCCAGCAGCCCAGTAGCGGGAGGTCGGAACGAGCAGTACTTC. The genes are TRBV7-2 and TRBJ2-7; 10 bases are a match to TRBD2. Germline values: CDR1 SGHTA, CDR2 FQGNSA. With V trimmed by 5 bases and J by 5 bases, 9 bases remained unmatched. The CDR3 has 15 amino acids.

The chain uses TRBV7-3 and TRBJ2-2, with D perhaps matching TRBD2 (5 bases). This CDR3 has 15 residues. Looked up from germline, CDR1 is SGHTA and CDR2 is FQGTGA. Between the trimmed V and J ends, which lost 5 bases and 6 bases, there was a span of 16 bases. The CDR3 loop is CASSMARGRAGELFF. Written as DNA, the CDR3 is TGTGCCAGCAGCATGGCCCGTGGGAGAGCCGGGGAGCTGTTTTTT.

In the case of this clonotype: The limits of the CDR3 on the DNA are not certain, so only TCRdb's listed CDR3 is given. V is TRBV9 and J is TRBJ2-7; TRBD2 is the table's D call and was not checked against the DNA. The CDR3 has 14 residues if both end residues are counted. Germline V gives CDR1 SGDLS, CDR2 YYNGEE. The chain's CDR3 is CASSVGTGTSGVYF.

The J gene is TRBJ2-5, the V gene TRBV5-5, with D perhaps matching TRBD2 (5 bases). The CDR3 runs to 16 residues. V was pared by 2 bases and J by 4 bases, with 18 bases between. CDR1 SGHKS and CDR2 YYEKEE come from the germline V gene (reference sequence). CDR3 bases: TGTGCCAGCAGCTTTAGATATCAAAGAGCGGTAGAGACCCAGTACTTC. As protein: CASSFRYQRAVETQYF.

This clonotype was observed many times. The chain couples TRBV12-5 to TRBJ2-1; D assignment may be TRBD1 or TRBD2 (5 bases each). CDR3 length equals 16 residues. Deletions cut 7 bases from V and 4 bases from J, with 20 bases between. Germline values: CDR1 LGHNT, CDR2 FRNRAP. In DNA, the CDR3 is TGTGCTAGTGCCACATCCCCCGGGACCCAATACAATGAGCAGTTCTTC. It is translated as CASATSPGTQYNEQFF.

The chain is built from TRBV6-1 and TRBJ2-4; tentatively, D is TRBD1 (5 bases). V was shortened by 9 bases and J by 0 bases, with 12 bases between the two germline ends. The CDR3 runs 14 residues. Germline CDR1 MNHNS, CDR2 SASEGT. The CDR3, as DNA: TGTGCCAGTCGGAGACAGCTAGCCAAAAACATTCAGTACTTC. Translating gives CASRRQLAKNIQYF.

The genes are TRBV4-2 and TRBJ2-7, with 7 bases aligning to TRBD2. After removal of 0 bases from V and 1 base from J, the junction contained 3 bases not matched to a gene. Germline CDR1 is LGHNA and CDR2 is YNFKEQ. This CDR3 has 15 residues. The CDR3 DNA sequence: TGTGCCAGCAGCCAAGAAGGCGGGGGTTCCTACGAGCAGTACTTC. Protein product: CASSQEGGGSYEQYF.

There are many counts of this clonotype. V and J are TRBV9 and TRBJ2-3; the D call may be TRBD1 or TRBD2 (5 bases each). In germline, CDR1 is SGDLS, CDR2 YYNGEE. The CDR3 is made up of 15 amino acids. Trimming shortened V by 3 bases and J by 4 bases, and 15 bases separated the two germline ends. The CDR3 region is CASSEEKRGADTQYF. DNA of the CDR3: TGTGCCAGCAGCGAAGAAAAGAGGGGCGCAGATACGCAGTATTTT. Full variable domain (remainder filled in from reference TRBV9 and TRBJ2-3): DSGVTQTPKHLITATGQRVTLRCSPRSGDLSVYWYQQSLDQGLQFLIQYYNGEERAKGNILERFSAQQFPDLHSELNLSSLELGDSALYFCASSEEKRGADTQYFGPGTRLTVL.

This clonotype was recorded at least ten times. The V gene is TRBV20-1, the J gene TRBJ2-1, with 10 bases that match TRBD2. This CDR3 is 17 amino acids long. Germline CDR1 DFQATT, CDR2 SNEGSKA (reference sequence). V shed 1 base and J 1 base; nucleotides not matched to a gene: 7. CDR3 nucleotide sequence: TGCAGTGCTAGAGGGGTAACTAGCGGGAATTCCTACAATGAGCAGTTCTTC. Translating gives CSARGVTSGNSYNEQFF.

The table lists this clonotype with many counts. The J gene is TRBJ1-5, the V gene TRBV5-1, with TRBD1 as a possible D gene (5 bases). Germline V lookup: CDR1 SGHRS, CDR2 YFSETQ. This CDR3 has 16 residues. The V gene lost 4 bases and the J gene lost 2 bases, with 16 bases spanning the gap. This CDR3 is CASSPGRDGGNQPQHF. In nucleotides, the CDR3 is TGCGCCAGCAGCCCCGGCAGGGACGGCGGCAATCAGCCCCAGCATTTT.

For the CDR3, the DNA is TGTGCCAGCAGTTACCCTGGACGGTTCAATAACGAGCAGTACTTC. Translated, it gives CASSYPGRFNNEQYF. The J gene is TRBJ2-7, the V gene TRBV6-2 or TRBV6-3, with no clear D. CDR1 and CDR2 from the germline V gene are MNHEY and SVGEGT. The CDR3 consists of 15 residues. V lost 2 bases, J lost 5 bases, and 16 bases lay in between.